This T cell receptor beta chain was recovered during a study of chemoradiotherapy in HPV16-positive cancers. General study findings and limits: HPV-specific T cells were functionally defined from only two HPV16-positive patients. Non-HPV-specific T cells did not expand in tumors during treatment, whereas candidate HPV-specific clones and E7-related motifs did.

A word on this clone: Its antigen is not known.

TCRdb keeps only in-frame clones here, not all; method: immunoSEQ multiplex PCR. The sample has some 1,200 clones; roughly 85% are singletons. The sequence came from a human donor with HPV-associated anogenital cancer. The source was tumor tissue, collected from a patient who underwent chemoradiotherapy.

For the CDR3, the DNA is TGCGCCAGCAGCACCGGACAGGGCTCAACTAATGAAAAACTGTTTTTT. Protein product: CASSTGQGSTNEKLFF. This rearrangement joins TRBV5-1 to TRBJ1-4; 8 bases align to TRBD1. Trimming removed 4 bases from V and 0 bases from J; junction bases left unmatched: 5. This CDR3 region has 16 residues. Germline-derived CDR1 and CDR2 are SGHRS and YFSETQ.